The clone carrying this TCR beta chain has ten or more counts. Its antigen remains unidentified. Time point specified: technical triplicate 2. The data derive from a study of neurological immune-mediated disorders. General study findings and limits: No expanded-clone CDR3 amino acid sequence recurred across subjects, suggesting private TCR-beta repertoires. Expansion of TCR clones was greatest in HTLV-1-associated myelopathy and smallest in multiple sclerosis, where it fell below that of healthy controls.

This CDR3 contains 14 residues. CDR1 and CDR2 from the germline V gene are SGHRS and YFSETQ. Deletions cut 0 bases from V and 3 bases from J, with 7 bases between. 5'RACE with 10-nucleotide random UMIs produced the cDNA. Each sequencing run yielded over 170 million TCR-beta sequences from 15-18 subjects. TCRdb called the 5' RACE reads again in MiXCR, with one record for every CDR3 protein. The table shows tens of thousands of distinct CDR3 sequences, with 20% to 30% occurring only once. The chain recombines TRBV5-1 with TRBJ2-1, with D uncertain. The source is a man aged 55 to 69 with HTLV-1-associated myelopathy (HAM/TSP). Sequencing was done on a sample of PBMCs. The chain's CDR3 is CASSLVSDYNEQFF. Written as DNA, the CDR3 is TGCGCCAGCAGCTTGGTCTCCGACTACAATGAGCAGTTCTTC.